The 17 T cell receptor beta chains below were found in one sample sequenced in a study of vaccination and CD4 T cells after COVID-19. An Oncomine TCR Beta short-read assay was used to sequence the DNA from cultured CD4+ T cells. Each CDR3 protein gets one entry after TCRdb re-called the PCR reads with MiXCR. Of roughly 5,300 distinct CDR3 sequences in the sample, 62% were seen once. These receptors lack a known antigen. Stated treatment: 10-day PBMC culture with coronavirus spike peptide pools or control peptides (ViraFEST assay). The unexposed donor's CD4+ T cells were collected before the COVID-19 pandemic (2011-2018). Material for sequencing was CD4+ T cells from blood, cultured in vitro. Source of these receptors: a human donor in good health.

The CDR3 coding sequence is TGCAGTGCTAGACCCATGACAGGGGAGAATGGCTACACCTTC. It translates to CSARPMTGENGYTF. The V call is TRBV20-1, the J call TRBJ1-2, with 8 nucleotides matching TRBD1. V shed 2 bases, J shed 6 bases, and the junction held 8 bases outside the gene matches. CDR1 and CDR2 from the germline V gene are DFQATT and SNEGSKA (reference sequence). CDR3 size: 14 residues.

The chain is built from TRBV7-9 and TRBJ1-2; the D is unclear. The CDR3 length is 16 residues. V lost 0 bases and J 4 bases, leaving 15 bases between the germline ends. In germline, CDR1 is SEHNR, CDR2 FQNEAQ (reference sequence). The CDR3 reads CASSLASSREPYGYTF. CDR3 nucleotide sequence: TGTGCCAGCAGCTTAGCGTCCTCTAGGGAGCCCTATGGCTACACCTTC.

This clonotype has only a few counts. This sequence joins TRBV7-2 and TRBJ2-5; a possible D gene is TRBD2 (5 bases). Germline V CDR1 and CDR2: SGHTA, FQGNSA. This CDR3 has 15 residues. V shed 1 base and J shed 4 bases, with 13 bases lying between them. DNA of the CDR3: TGTGCCAGCAGCTTAGTCGCCGGGAACGGAGAGACCCAGTACTTC. Protein: CASSLVAGNGETQYF.

The chain employs TRBV5-1 and TRBJ1-1, with a weak D call TRBD1 (6 bases). The CDR3 contains 15 residues. Germline assignment: CDR1 SGHRS and CDR2 YFSETQ. V lost 4 bases to trimming and J lost 1 base, with 14 bases between them. The CDR3: CASSVGGARNTEAFF. CDR3 DNA: TGCGCCAGCAGCGTGGGGGGGGCACGGAACACTGAAGCTTTCTTT.

This clonotype is classed as medium-sized. In DNA, the CDR3 is TGTGCCAGCAGCCGCGATCCTTTTGGTGAGCAGTTCTTC. Its protein product is CASSRDPFGEQFF. The rearrangement joins TRBV7-9 to TRBJ2-1, with D unclear. The ends were cut back, 5 bases at V and 9 bases at J, with 14 bases in the middle. Germline CDR1 is SEHNR and CDR2 is FQNEAQ (reference sequence). The CDR3 covers 13 residues.

This clonotype turned up a few times. The CDR3 protein is CASSIGLRSVNEQFF. CDR3 coding DNA: TGTGCCAGTAGTATTGGGTTAAGAAGCGTCAATGAGCAGTTCTTC. The V call is TRBV19, the J call TRBJ2-1; D ambiguous. The CDR3 consists of 15 residues. Trimming removed 3 bases at V and 6 bases at J, with 15 bases between. CDR1 and CDR2 from the germline V gene are LNHDA and SQIVND (reference sequence).

This chain connects TRBV7-9 to TRBJ1-2; D is possibly TRBD1 (6 bases). This CDR3 has 11 amino acids. Germline assignment: CDR1 SEHNR and CDR2 FQNEAQ (reference sequence). V lost 8 bases and J lost 6, with 10 bases in between. CDR3 protein: CASGAGDGYTF. CDR3 nucleotide sequence: TGTGCCAGCGGGGCAGGGGATGGCTACACCTTC.

V is TRBV27 and J is TRBJ1-5, with 10 positions matching TRBD1. The CDR3 extends over 16 amino acids. Germline V lookup: CDR1 MNHEY, CDR2 SMNVEV (reference sequence). The V and J ends lost 5 bases and 5 bases, in that order; junction bases with no gene match: 9. CDR3 in amino acids: CASSRTKTGGHQPQHF. The CDR3 DNA is TGTGCCAGCAGTCGAACTAAGACAGGGGGCCATCAGCCCCAGCATTTT.

This chain joins TRBV19 and TRBJ1-2; the match to TRBD1 covers 10 bases. Trimming removed 3 bases from V and 5 bases from J; junction bases left unmatched: 6. The CDR3 extends over 15 amino acids. From germline, CDR1 is LNHDA and CDR2 SQIVND (reference sequence). CDR3 loop: CASSIGQGELYGYTF. CDR3 DNA: TGTGCCAGTAGTATCGGACAGGGGGAATTGTATGGCTACACCTTC.

By sample share, this clonotype is large. The chain carries TRBV20-1 and TRBJ2-4; the match to TRBD2 covers 14 bases. This CDR3 has 17 residues. V shed 6 bases and J 0 bases; nucleotides not matched to a gene: 7. Germline V CDR1 and CDR2: DFQATT, SNEGSKA (reference sequence). The CDR3 sequence is CSAWTSGRNLAKNIQYF. The DNA of the CDR3 is TGCAGTGCGTGGACTAGCGGGAGGAATCTAGCCAAAAACATTCAGTACTTC.

This clonotype was seen more than once but under ten times. J is TRBJ1-6 and V is TRBV7-9; D uncertain. Trimming left V 8 bases short and J 14 bases short, with 22 bases between. Per the germline V gene, CDR1 is SEHNR and CDR2 is FQNEAQ (reference sequence). This CDR3 is 14 amino acids long. CDR3 coding DNA: TGTGCCAGCGGTAAAGGAAATTTAATCGGGGCCCTCCACTTT. This encodes CASGKGNLIGALHF.

V and J are TRBV7-6 and TRBJ2-2; D is undetermined. The V end was cut by 1 base, the J end by 1 base, with 4 bases between. CDR3 length: 14 amino acids. Germline CDR1 reads SGHVS; CDR2 reads FNYEAQ. The DNA of the CDR3 is TGTGCCAGCAGCTTAGTTAGGAACACCGGGGAGCTGTTTTTT. Translation gives CASSLVRNTGELFF.

This clonotype is a singleton in its sample. V usage is TRBV24-1 and J usage is TRBJ2-1; D might be TRBD1 or TRBD2, each matching 5 bases. The germline CDR1 and CDR2 sequences are KGHDR and SFDVKD. The CDR3 is 15 residues long. V was shortened by 4 bases and J by 7 bases, with 16 bases between the two germline ends. In DNA form, the CDR3 reads TGTGCCACCAGTGAATCCGGGACGGTCGGGAATGAGCAGTTCTTC. Residues: CATSESGTVGNEQFF.

CDR3 residues: CASRPGQGVITGELFF. The DNA of the CDR3 is TGTGCCAGCAGACCGGGACAGGGGGTAATAACCGGGGAGCTGTTTTTT. V and J are TRBV7-9 and TRBJ2-2, with 11 bases lining up with TRBD1. The CDR3 loop spans 16 amino acids. Germline V gene sequence: CDR1 SEHNR, CDR2 FQNEAQ (reference sequence). Germline trimming cut 6 bases from V and 5 bases from J; bases unmatched to any gene: 8.

This chain uses TRBV6-1 with TRBJ1-5; D not resolved. The V and J ends lost 1 base and 7 bases respectively, with 8 bases between them. The CDR3 is made up of 13 amino acids. Germline V gene sequence: CDR1 MNHNS, CDR2 SASEGT. CDR3 sequence reads: CASSEGGWQPQHF. CDR3 bases: TGTGCCAGCAGTGAAGGAGGGTGGCAGCCCCAGCATTTT.

The J gene is TRBJ2-3, the V gene TRBV27; D possibly corresponds to TRBD2 (5 bases). Germline V CDR1 and CDR2: MNHEY, SMNVEV (reference sequence). V was cut by 7 bases and J by 0 bases, with 5 bases left in between. CDR3 length: 12 amino acids. CDR3 sequence reads: CASTSSTDTQYF. The DNA for the CDR3 is TGTGCCAGCACTAGCAGCACAGATACGCAGTATTTT.

This chain links TRBV11-3 with TRBJ2-1; a possible D gene is TRBD2 (6 bases). From germline, CDR1 is SGHNT and CDR2 YENEEA. The CDR3 is made up of 12 amino acids. Between the trimmed V and J ends, which lost 5 bases and 12 bases, there was a span of 14 bases. CDR3 nucleotide sequence: TGTGCCAGCAGCCGAACCTCCGGGGGGCAGTTCTTC. Protein product: CASSRTSGGQFF.